Each of the 29 T cell receptor delta chains below was sequenced from the same sample in a study of Vδ1+ human thymocytes. The study's findings and limits: Thymic TRG and TRD repertoires appeared highly polyclonal, with Gaussian CDR3 length distributions.

The template was reverse-transcribed extracted RNA. CDR3 amplicons came from multiplex PCR with pooled V-gene forward and constant-region reverse primers. TCRdb re-called the multiplex PCR reads via CATT. The data hold 50,000 to 60,000 delta-chain clones, with more than 13% observed a single time. Their specific antigens are unknown. Sequenced sample: Vdelta1+ gamma-delta thymocytes from the thymus. Subset indicated: FACS-sorted CD3+ TCRalphabeta- TCRVdelta1+ TCRVdelta2- thymocytes. The receptor set was obtained from a girl under three years old who had congenital heart surgery.

The chain employs TRDV1 and TRDJ1, with 8 bases lining up with TRDD3. J gave up 1 base and V 0 bases, and 13 bases lay outside the gene matches. Germline V gene lookup returns CDR1 TSWWSYY and CDR2 QGS. This CDR3 contains 19 residues. CDR3 DNA: TGTGCTCTTGGGGAACTGGATGCCTACAGGGGATACACCACCGATAAACTCATCTTT. This encodes CALGELDAYRGYTTDKLIF.

Only a few counts were recorded for this clone. The chain is built from TRDV1 and TRDJ1; D possibly corresponds to TRDD2 (5 bases). The CDR3 is made up of 16 amino acids. V was clipped by 0 bases and J by 9 bases, with 20 bases between them. CDR1 and CDR2 (germline): TSWWSYY, QGS. CDR3 region: CALGELCHPSTRQLIF. The CDR3 DNA reads as TGTGCTCTTGGGGAACTATGCCATCCTTCGACCCGACAACTCATCTTT.

This clone was picked up a small number of times. The genes are TRDV1 and TRDJ1; 9 positions match TRDD2. Germline assignment: CDR1 TSWWSYY and CDR2 QGS. The CDR3 has 21 amino acids. V was clipped by 4 bases and J by 0 bases; unmatched bases: 21. Written as DNA, the CDR3 is TGTGCTCTTGGGGGTCCTTCCTACCTTAGTCGGCGGGGTGCAAACACCGATAAACTCATCTTT. Its protein is CALGGPSYLSRRGANTDKLIF.

The rearrangement uses TRDV1 and TRDJ1; D is possibly TRDD2 (5 bases). The CDR3 loop spans 22 amino acids. Between the trimmed V and J ends, which lost 0 bases and 2 bases, there was a span of 31 bases. Germline CDR1 is TSWWSYY and CDR2 is QGS. The CDR3 sequence: CALGELVVHVPRALQGTDKLIF. The CDR3 bases are TGTGCTCTTGGGGAACTAGTCGTCCACGTCCCGAGGGCCCTTCAGGGAACCGATAAACTCATCTTT.

The J gene is TRDJ1, the V gene TRDV1; 10 nucleotides match TRDD3. Trimming at V came to 2 bases and at J to 1 base, leaving 7 bases not matched to a gene. Germline CDR1 and CDR2: TSWWSYY and QGS. The CDR3 totals 17 residues. The CDR3 is CALGEAYRGIRTDKLIF. As DNA, the CDR3 is TGTGCTCTTGGGGAAGCCTACAGGGGGATACGCACCGATAAACTCATCTTT.

This clone has more than one count but fewer than ten. V gene TRDV1 combines with J gene TRDJ1, with a weak D call TRDD3 (10 bases). The CDR3 contains 18 residues. Trimming removed 4 bases from V and 3 bases from J, with 24 bases in between. The germline V gene has CDR1 TSWWSYY and CDR2 QGS. The CDR3 sequence: CALGALPSYGGYADKLIF. As DNA, the CDR3 is TGTGCTCTTGGGGCATTGCCTTCCTACGGGGGATACGCCGATAAACTCATCTTT.

The rearrangement joins TRDV1 to TRDJ1, with D tentatively TRDD3 (6 bases). Germline lookup yields CDR1 TSWWSYY and CDR2 QGS. Trimming pared 3 bases from V and 1 base from J, leaving 15 bases between. CDR3 length equals 16 residues. This CDR3 reads CALGDLPGDPTDKLIF. The CDR3, as DNA: TGTGCTCTTGGGGACCTCCCTGGGGACCCCACCGATAAACTCATCTTT.

This chain links TRDV1 with TRDJ1, with 10 bases that match TRDD3. This CDR3 contains 17 residues. Germline V gene lookup returns CDR1 TSWWSYY and CDR2 QGS. V trimming: 1 base; J trimming: 0 bases; junction bases outside the gene matches: 5. CDR3 sequence reads: CALGERRGIRYTDKLIF. The DNA for the CDR3 is TGTGCTCTTGGGGAACGGCGGGGGATACGGTACACCGATAAACTCATCTTT.

The chain couples TRDV1 to TRDJ1; 8 positions agree with TRDD2. Germline V gene data show CDR1 as TSWWSYY and CDR2 as QGS. V was clipped by 3 bases and J by 1 base; unmatched bases: 16. This CDR3 contains 19 residues. In DNA form, the CDR3 reads TGTGCTCTTGGGGATCCCACCTTCCTAGTGAGTTTACGCACCGATAAACTCATCTTT. Translation gives CALGDPTFLVSLRTDKLIF.

The chain recombines TRDV1 with TRDJ1; 9 nucleotides agree with TRDD3. With V trimmed by 0 bases and J by 0 bases, 8 bases remained unmatched. CDR3 length equals 18 residues. Germline CDR1 reads TSWWSYY; CDR2 reads QGS. The DNA of the CDR3 is TGTGCTCTTGGGGAACTAACTAAACTGGGGGAGAACACCGATAAACTCATCTTT. Its translation: CALGELTKLGENTDKLIF.

This clone was picked up a small number of times. The chain carries TRDV1 and TRDJ1; TRDD3 agrees at 8 bases. Germline CDR1 and CDR2: TSWWSYY and QGS. J gave up 0 bases and V 0 bases, and 18 bases lay outside the gene matches. This CDR3 is 21 amino acids long. The CDR3 coding sequence is TGTGCTCTTGGGGAACTAGTACCTACGCGCCATGGGGGATCGTACACCGATAAACTCATCTTT. It translates to CALGELVPTRHGGSYTDKLIF.

The chain couples TRDV1 to TRDJ1; 9 positions match TRDD3. The V segment lost 4 bases and the J segment 0 bases; nucleotides outside the gene matches: 12. CDR1 and CDR2 from the germline V gene are TSWWSYY and QGS. This CDR3 region has 18 residues. CDR3 nucleotides: TGTGCTCTTGGGGCCCTGAGGCTACTGGGGGACAACACCGATAAACTCATCTTT. As protein: CALGALRLLGDNTDKLIF.

This clone was counted a few times. V is TRDV1 and J is TRDJ1; 11 bases are shared with TRDD3. Trimming at V came to 2 bases and at J to 1 base, leaving 24 bases not matched to a gene. The germline V gene has CDR1 TSWWSYY and CDR2 QGS. The CDR3 totals 23 residues. The CDR3 sequence is CALGEVQMGVLGDIFPITDKLIF. DNA of the CDR3: TGTGCTCTTGGGGAAGTTCAAATGGGCGTACTGGGGGATATATTCCCAATCACCGATAAACTCATCTTT.

V gene TRDV1 combines with J gene TRDJ1; D is perhaps TRDD2 (6 bases). This CDR3 spans 24 amino acids. V lost 0 bases and J 0 bases, leaving 35 bases between the germline ends. CDR1 is TSWWSYY and CDR2 is QGS in the germline V gene. As DNA, the CDR3 is TGTGCTCTTGGGGAACTTCTCCCCCCTTCCCCTATCTATCTGATACCGAGGTACACCGATAAACTCATCTTT. It encodes CALGELLPPSPIYLIPRYTDKLIF.

The V gene is TRDV1, the J gene TRDJ1; TRDD3 is a possible D gene (5 bases). CDR1 TSWWSYY and CDR2 QGS come from the germline V gene. V lost 5 bases, J lost 0 bases, and 22 bases lay in between. The CDR3 has 18 residues. CDR3 region: CALGTHYVEGSHTDKLIF. CDR3 DNA sequence: TGTGCTCTTGGGACCCACTACGTGGAGGGATCCCACACCGATAAACTCATCTTT.

This clone showed up just a few times. This chain connects TRDV1 to TRDJ1, with D tentatively TRDD2 (9 bases). The germline CDR1 and CDR2 sequences are TSWWSYY and QGS. CDR3 size: 21 residues. With 5 bases removed from V and 0 bases from J, the gap between germline ends came to 31 bases. CDR3 nucleotides: TGTGCTCTTGGGACTCCACCTTCCTACTGGGGGGTACCCCCGTACACCGATAAACTCATCTTT. It encodes CALGTPPSYWGVPPYTDKLIF.

As concerns this clone: A read error may account for a junction end that differs from germline. Other DNA sequences from this sample encode an identical CDR3 as well. This chain uses TRDV1 with TRDJ1; TRDD3 agrees at 7 bases. The CDR3 is 18 amino acids. Germline V gene data show CDR1 as TSWWSYY and CDR2 as QGS. The CDR3 bases are TGTGCCCTTGGGGGGTACTGGGGATCCCCTGGGGACACCGATAAACTCATCTTT. It translates to CALGGYWGSPGDTDKLIF.

The J gene is TRDJ1, the V gene TRDV1; no definite D call. The CDR3 spans 15 residues. The germline V gene has CDR1 TSWWSYY and CDR2 QGS. V lost 0 bases to trimming and J lost 1 base, with 9 bases between them. CDR3 nucleotide sequence: TGTGCTCTTGGGGAACTAATGAGCAGCACCGATAAACTCATCTTT. Translation gives CALGELMSSTDKLIF.

This clone has a handful of counts. The rearrangement links TRDV1 to TRDJ1; TRDD3 matches at 9 bases. The CDR3 has 20 amino acids. Germline loops: CDR1 TSWWSYY, CDR2 QGS. Germline trimming cut 5 bases from V and 0 bases from J; bases unmatched to any gene: 19. The CDR3 bases are TGTGCTCTTGGGCGGCCGGCCACGATTACTGGGGGACGGTACACCGATAAACTCATCTTT. It codes for CALGRPATITGGRYTDKLIF.

The chain joins TRDV1 to TRDJ1; 10 nucleotides match TRDD3. Germline values: CDR1 TSWWSYY, CDR2 QGS. CDR3 length equals 18 residues. J was trimmed by 0 bases and V by 1 base; bases with no gene match: 8. CDR3 nucleotide sequence: TGTGCTCTTGGGGAACCTCCCACTGGGGGATCGTACACCGATAAACTCATCTTT. Protein: CALGEPPTGGSYTDKLIF.

V usage is TRDV1 and J usage is TRDJ1; TRDD2 aligns across 7 bases. V lost 4 bases and J lost 0; bases outside the gene matches: 14. CDR1 and CDR2 from the germline V gene are TSWWSYY and QGS. The CDR3 totals 18 residues. This chain's CDR3 is CALGVSYVRPRYTDKLIF. CDR3 bases: TGTGCTCTTGGGGTTTCCTACGTGAGACCCCGGTACACCGATAAACTCATCTTT.

This clone was found a few times. V is TRDV1 and J is TRDJ1, with TRDD3 matching over 11 bases. CDR3 length equals 21 residues. The junction had 20 bases not matched to a gene; V was cut back by 2 bases and J by 3 bases. Germline CDR1 TSWWSYY, CDR2 QGS. The CDR3, as DNA: TGTGCTCTTGGGGAAGATACCACCACCAGGCCGGCCTGGGGGATACCCGATAAACTCATCTTT. Its protein product is CALGEDTTTRPAWGIPDKLIF.

This clone was recorded a few times. V gene TRDV2 combines with J gene TRDJ1, with 13 bases that match TRDD3. Looked up from germline, CDR1 is GEAIGNYY and CDR2 is EKD. The V segment lost 2 bases and the J segment 1 base; nucleotides outside the gene matches: 24. There are 23 residues in the CDR3. The CDR3 region has the DNA TGTGCCTGTGACAGCACCTTTCCTATGATTTACTGGGGGATACGGGGGGCCACCGATAAACTCATCTTT. Translating gives CACDSTFPMIYWGIRGATDKLIF.

This clone has more than one count but fewer than ten. This chain connects TRDV1 to TRDJ1; tentative D call: TRDD2 (6 bases). CDR1 TSWWSYY and CDR2 QGS come from the germline V gene. Between the trimmed V and J ends, which lost 2 bases and 11 bases, there was a span of 24 bases. The CDR3 spans 16 residues. This chain's CDR3 is CALGEILLPPHRRLIF. CDR3 DNA: TGTGCTCTTGGGGAAATTCTCCTACCACCTCACAGGCGGCTCATCTTT.

This clone was detected only a few times. The chain uses TRDV1 and TRDJ1, with D perhaps TRDD2 (5 bases). Germline V gene data show CDR1 as TSWWSYY and CDR2 as QGS. This CDR3 has 15 amino acids. The ends were cut back, 4 bases at V and 6 bases at J, with 18 bases in the middle. This chain's CDR3 is CALGGVPTRGYKLIF. In DNA form, the CDR3 reads TGTGCTCTTGGGGGCGTACCTACGAGGGGTTATAAACTCATCTTT.

The chain links TRDV1 to TRDJ1, with 10 bases fitting TRDD3. The junction had 15 bases not matched to a gene; V was cut back by 5 bases and J by 0 bases. Germline CDR1 is TSWWSYY and CDR2 is QGS. This CDR3 spans 19 amino acids. Here the CDR3 DNA reads TGTGCTCTTGGGTTTCCCCCCGCCCCACTGGGGGATTACACCGATAAACTCATCTTT. Protein sequence: CALGFPPAPLGDYTDKLIF.

The V call is TRDV2, the J call TRDJ1; 10 bases map to TRDD3. The CDR3 extends over 18 amino acids. V gave up 0 bases and J gave up 2 bases; unmatched junction bases: 11. Germline V gene lookup returns CDR1 GEAIGNYY and CDR2 EKD. CDR3 in DNA: TGTGCCTGTGACACCGGAGGTACTGGGGGATGGTTAACCGATAAACTCATCTTT. Its translation is CACDTGGTGGWLTDKLIF.

This clone was detected a few times. The rearrangement uses TRDV1 and TRDJ1; D gene ambiguous. The length of the CDR3 is 14 residues. Per the germline V gene, CDR1 is TSWWSYY and CDR2 is QGS. The V end was cut by 3 bases, the J end by 1 base, with 9 bases between. CDR3 residues: CALGEPISTDKLIF. CDR3 nucleotides: TGTGCTCTTGGGGAGCCAATTTCCACCGATAAACTCATCTTT.

Only a few counts were recorded for this clone. The chain employs TRDV1 and TRDJ1, with 7 bases lining up with TRDD3. V was pared by 0 bases and J by 0 bases, with 25 bases of the junction left unmatched. CDR3 length: 23 amino acids. The germline V gene encodes CDR1 TSWWSYY and CDR2 QGS. This chain's CDR3 is CALGELSSLQGLGGTRYTDKLIF. CDR3 in DNA: TGTGCTCTTGGGGAACTAAGTTCACTCCAGGGGCTGGGGGGTACGCGTTACACCGATAAACTCATCTTT.